This T cell receptor beta chain is from a study of beta chain features in type 1 diabetes (dated by TCRdb to 2016 to 2019). About the investigation overall: Patients and healthy donors did not differ in mean age, gender distribution, total cell number or subset yield. A total of over 90,000,000 sorted cells were examined across all samples, and a strong correlation was observed between cell number per subset and RNA yield. The study compared the TCRB repertoires of sorted circulating CD4+ T cell subsets in recently diagnosed type 1 diabetes patients with those in matched healthy donors. Regulatory and stem cell-like memory subsets were obtained from only 8 patients and roughly 8 healthy donors, while naive and central memory subsets were obtained from all 30 or so donors.

Each donor gave one peripheral blood draw, approximately 120 mL on average, collected into heparinised tubes. A BD FACSAria II and a panel including CD45RO, CCR7, CD25, CD127, CD95 and CD27 were used to sort naive, central memory, regulatory and stem cell-like memory CD4+ T cells. Every sorted population had a purity above 98%. PBMCs were separated immediately by Lymphoprep density gradient centrifugation and were stained directly, without being cultured. To minimize batch effects, samples were stained and sorted in pairs, one healthy donor with one patient per experiment. All of the isolated RNA was reverse transcribed with the High Capacity cDNA Reverse Transcription Kit, so expressed TCRB transcripts were sequenced. Deep immunoSEQ sequencing was applied to naive, central memory and regulatory T cell samples, giving an average of roughly 3.5 million total reads per sample. Sorted cells were lysed in RLT buffer and RNA was extracted with DNase-treated RNeasy Micro or Mini kits, depending on cell number. To prevent cross-contamination, each cell subset was processed individually, whereas patient and healthy donor samples were processed jointly. Using the immunoSEQ multiplex PCR, TCRB sequences were amplified from cDNA into 87-bp fragments spanning the CDR3 region. Sequencing of the amplicons was performed on the Illumina HiSeq platform. On the authors' methods: Synthetic template baselines were used to correct PCR bias computationally, reads within Hamming distance 2 were collapsed, and singletons that could not be merged were discarded. By aligning reads against IMGT, V, D and J genes, CDR3 length, and insertions or deletions at six rearrangement sites were assigned. Clonotype counts were normalized to sorted cell number within each subset before computing true diversity and Gini coefficients with the tcR R package. Repertoire sharing was quantified using the overlap coefficient calculated on TCRB nucleotide sequences. Out-of-frame TCRB sequences from naive cells were analyzed as a proxy for the pre-selection repertoire. TCRdb took over this immuneACCESS table, retaining in-frame rearrangements with V and J assigned. Such tables are incomplete; in checked studies, under half of the missing clones stem from an unresolved V gene, and the remainder is unexplained. For V, J and clone size, that table is used; D and trimming come from the DNA. In all, the sample holds roughly 240,000 clones, and roughly two thirds of those were seen once. In total, the top ten clones hold about 0.05% of the sample.

Of note for this clone: What antigen it recognizes has not been identified. Base qualities were left out, and no much larger clone turns up one base away.

Overall study results and their limits: Naive, central memory and regulatory TCRB repertoires appeared to be more similar among patients than among healthy donors. In all four CD4+ subsets, TCRB CDR3 length was moderately but significantly shorter in type 1 diabetes patients. Shorter templates might be favored by PCR, yet because patient and control samples were amplified and corrected together, any such skew would affect both groups equally. Only small numbers of individuals were included in the HLA sub-analyses, which left unresolved whether HLA type had any influence on TCRB rearrangement. Because cDNA was sequenced instead of genomic DNA, activated cells with high expression could be over-represented, although the groups did not differ in activation or CD3 levels. Patients with type 1 diabetes made fewer insertions and deleted more nucleotides at VDJ recombination sites, implying thymic rearrangement abnormalities.

Specimen: naive CD4+ T cells from blood. In light of the paper, this sample's cell subset or site label describes: true naive CD4+ T cells. This clonotype was sampled from a man aged 25 to 45 in good health.

Read as DNA, the sequence is TGTGCCAAAACTCCCTGGGGAGTAGAAAGGACAGATACGCAGTATTTT. Translation gives CAKTPWGVERTDTQYF. The chain couples TRBV25-1 to TRBJ2-3; TRBD2 might be the D gene, on 5 matching bases. V lost 10 bases and J lost 3 bases; the stretch between them is 23 bases long. From cysteine to phenylalanine, the CDR3 is 16 amino acids long. The read is trimmed to its CDR3 DNA, 48 bases read in frame from base 1. CDR1 is given as MGHDK and CDR2 as SYGVNS, both from the germline V gene.